A single sample is the source of the 21 T cell receptor beta chains below, sequenced in a study of blood T cell repertoires in COVID-19. Clones were sequenced by immunoSEQ multiplex PCR, and TCRdb holds only the in-frame ones, with some missing. Of roughly 400,000 clones in the sample, around 92% were seen once. The sample consisted of PBMCs or T cells enriched from blood (not recorded which). The receptors derive from a woman in her 30s who had recovered from COVID-19.

V and J are TRBV5-4 and TRBJ1-3, with TRBD1 matching 9 bases. The CDR3 is 15 residues long. The germline gives CDR1 SGHNT, CDR2 YYREEE (reference sequence). V was clipped by 4 bases and J by 3 bases; unmatched bases: 5. In DNA, the CDR3 is TGTGCCAGCAGCGAGGGACAGGGAGATGGAAACACCATATATTTT. Translation gives CASSEGQGDGNTIYF.

This clone has a handful of counts. Other DNA sequences in the same sample also yield this CDR3. V usage is TRBV9 and J usage is TRBJ2-5; 12 nucleotides line up with TRBD2. The CDR3 consists of 16 residues. Germline V gene data show CDR1 as SGDLS and CDR2 as YYNGEE. J gave up 3 bases and V 0 bases, and 3 bases lay outside the gene matches. CDR3: CASSVGLAGVEETQYF. As DNA, the CDR3 is TGTGCCAGCAGCGTAGGACTAGCGGGAGTAGAAGAGACCCAGTACTTC. Complete variable domain (other parts from reference TRBV9 and TRBJ2-5): DSGVTQTPKHLITATGQRVTLRCSPRSGDLSVYWYQQSLDQGLQFLIQYYNGEERAKGNILERFSAQQFPDLHSELNLSSLELGDSALYFCASSVGLAGVEETQYFGPGTRLLVL.

This sequence joins TRBV28 and TRBJ2-1, with TRBD2 identical over 11 bases. V lost 2 bases, J lost 9 bases, and 6 bases stayed unmatched. CDR3 length: 15 residues. CDR1 is MDHEN, CDR2 SYDVKM, per germline. CDR3 protein: CASSLPTSGSIEQFF. DNA of the CDR3: TGTGCCAGCAGTTTACCAACTAGCGGGAGCATTGAGCAGTTCTTC. The variable domain in full, with the rest retrieved from reference TRBV28 and TRBJ2-1, is DVKVTQSSRYLVKRTGEKVFLECVQDMDHENMFWYRQDPGLGLRLIYFSYDVKMKEKGDIPEGYSVSREKKERFSLILESASTNQTSMYLCASSLPTSGSIEQFFGPGTRLTVL.

The CDR3 DNA is TGTGCCGCCAACCCAACAGAAAACCAGCCCCAGCATTTT. Protein sequence: CAANPTENQPQHF. This chain links TRBV10-3 with TRBJ1-5; D not certain. This CDR3 region has 13 residues. Trimming left V 11 bases short and J 7 bases short, with 18 bases between. The germline V gene has CDR1 ENHRY and CDR2 SYGVKD.

V and J are TRBV2 and TRBJ2-1; no definite D call. Trimming left V 5 bases short and J 4 bases short, with 9 bases between. This CDR3 has 13 amino acids. Germline V gives CDR1 SNHLY, CDR2 FYNNEI. CDR3 sequence: CASSFTRYNEQFF. DNA of the CDR3: TGTGCCAGCAGTTTCACCAGATACAATGAGCAGTTCTTC.

CDR3 sequence (DNA): TGTGCCAGCAGTTACCGACAATTTAATTCCTACGAGCAGTACTTC. Its protein product is CASSYRQFNSYEQYF. J is TRBJ2-7 and V is TRBV6-5; D gene ambiguous. V lost 2 bases and J lost 1, with 12 bases in between. Per the germline V gene, CDR1 is MNHEY and CDR2 is SVGAGI. This CDR3 region has 15 residues.

The chain recombines TRBV9 with TRBJ2-3; D is unresolved. Trimming pared 0 bases from V and 2 bases from J, leaving 13 bases between. The CDR3 covers 16 residues. Germline V gives CDR1 SGDLS, CDR2 YYNGEE. The DNA for the CDR3 is TGTGCCAGCAGCGTAGGAGCAAATACTATCACAGATACGCAGTATTTT. Its protein product is CASSVGANTITDTQYF.

This clone was seen just once. The CDR3 spells CASRLEGVNTEAFF. CDR3 nucleotides: TGTGCCAGCAGGTTAGAGGGAGTGAACACTGAAGCTTTCTTT. The chain carries TRBV6-5 and TRBJ1-1; D not resolved. CDR1 is MNHEY, CDR2 SVGAGI, per germline. With 6 bases removed from V and 0 bases from J, the gap between germline ends came to 11 bases. This CDR3 is built from 14 residues.

This rearrangement joins TRBV5-4 to TRBJ1-2, with TRBD1 matching 10 bases. The CDR3 is 15 amino acids. V was clipped by 3 bases and J by 7 bases; unmatched bases: 9. From germline, CDR1 is SGHNT and CDR2 YYREEE (reference sequence). The CDR3 reads CASSWRDRGFGGYTF. DNA of the CDR3: TGTGCCAGCAGCTGGCGGGACAGGGGTTTTGGTGGCTACACCTTC.

This clone was recorded only once. The V and J genes are TRBV19 and TRBJ2-4; 10 positions agree with TRBD2. After removal of 3 bases from V and 0 bases from J, the junction contained 11 bases not matched to a gene. Per the germline V gene, CDR1 is LNHDA and CDR2 is SQIVND (reference sequence). The CDR3 has 19 residues. The CDR3 loop reads CASSIAALAGELAKNIQYF. DNA for the CDR3: TGTGCCAGTAGTATTGCTGCGCTAGCGGGAGAGCTAGCCAAAAACATTCAGTACTTC. Combining the CDR3 with reference TRBV19 and TRBJ2-4 gives the whole variable domain DGGITQSPKYLFRKEGQNVTLSCEQNLNHDAMYWYRQDPGQGLRLIYYSQIVNDFQKGDIAEGYSVSREKKESFPLTVTSAQKNPTAFYLCASSIAALAGELAKNIQYFGAGTRLSVL.

This rearrangement joins TRBV10-3 to TRBJ2-1, with 7 bases identical to TRBD2. Germline CDR1 is ENHRY and CDR2 is SYGVKD. V lost 3 bases and J lost 7; bases outside the gene matches: 12. The CDR3 has 16 residues. CDR3 residues: CAISDSPLARGNEQFF. CDR3 DNA sequence: TGTGCCATCAGTGATTCTCCCCTAGCGCGGGGGAATGAGCAGTTCTTC.

The chain is built from TRBV6-5 and TRBJ2-7; possibly TRBD1 for D (6 bases). V lost 6 bases and J 5 bases, leaving 20 bases between the germline ends. There are 15 residues in the CDR3. Per the germline V gene, CDR1 is MNHEY and CDR2 is SVGAGI. The CDR3 region has the DNA TGTGCCAGCAGCTCTGGACAGACAGGACTGGACGAGCAGTACTTC. This translates into CASSSGQTGLDEQYF.

V and J are TRBV2 and TRBJ1-1; D gene uncertain. Between the trimmed V and J ends, which lost 11 bases and 1 base, there was a span of 11 bases. CDR3 length equals 12 residues. The germline V gene has CDR1 SNHLY and CDR2 FYNNEI. Here the CDR3 reads CASTRENTEAFF. CDR3 DNA: TGTGCCTCCACTAGAGAGAACACTGAAGCTTTCTTT.

CDR3 protein: CASRGRGTGNNEQFF. Written as DNA, the CDR3 is TGTGCCAGCAGGGGCAGGGGGACAGGGAACAATGAGCAGTTCTTC. The J gene is TRBJ2-1, the V gene TRBV21-1; TRBD1, the D gene given by the table, was not confirmed from the DNA. TRBV21-1 is a pseudogene segment. The length of the CDR3 is 15 residues.

The rearrangement links TRBV7-8 to TRBJ2-7; the D gene is possibly TRBD1 (6 bases). V was shortened by 4 bases and J by 3 bases, with 10 bases between the two germline ends. Per the germline V gene, CDR1 is SGHVS and CDR2 is FQNEAQ. The CDR3 is 13 amino acids. The CDR3 here is CASSSDRVYEQYF. CDR3 sequence (DNA): TGTGCCAGCAGCTCGGACAGAGTCTACGAGCAGTACTTC.

A few counts support this clone. The rearrangement uses TRBV27 and TRBJ2-7; tentatively, D is TRBD1 (6 bases). Germline V lookup: CDR1 MNHEY, CDR2 SMNVEV (reference sequence). The CDR3 is made up of 16 amino acids. Trimming pared 4 bases from V and 6 bases from J, leaving 22 bases between. CDR3 bases: TGTGCCAGCAGTTCGACCCGGTGGCAGGGGATGGGCGAGCAGTACTTC. It encodes CASSSTRWQGMGEQYF.

In its sample, this clone was seen once. This chain links TRBV4-2 with TRBJ2-3; D is ambiguous. In germline, CDR1 is LGHNA, CDR2 YNFKEQ. This CDR3 has 19 amino acids. The germline V and J ends were trimmed by 0 bases and 0 bases, with 19 bases remaining between them. As DNA, the CDR3 is TGTGCCAGCAGCCAAGATCCCCCCAACCGTCGGTGGAGCACAGATACGCAGTATTTT. This codes for CASSQDPPNRRWSTDTQYF.

The chain links TRBV7-2 to TRBJ2-7; 8 bases line up with TRBD1. With 6 bases clipped from V and 0 bases from J, the junction kept 4 bases outside the gene matches. This CDR3 comprises 14 residues. The V gene's germline CDR1 is SGHTA and CDR2 FQGNSA. The DNA of the CDR3 is TGTGCCAGCAGGGGACAGGCGTTCTCCTACGAGCAGTACTTC. Encoded protein: CASRGQAFSYEQYF.

The CDR3 coding sequence is TGCGCCAGCAGTGAGTCTCAGATTTTAAATTCACCCCTCCACTTT. It codes for CASSESQILNSPLHF. This chain joins TRBV10-2 and TRBJ1-6; D is unclear. The CDR3 runs to 15 residues. V lost 0 bases and J 7 bases, leaving 10 bases between the germline ends. Germline V gene data show CDR1 as WSHSY and CDR2 as SAAADI.

The chain has TRBV2 and TRBJ1-5; D remains unclear. The V gene lost 3 bases and the J gene lost 0 bases, with 9 bases spanning the gap. The CDR3 extends over 15 amino acids. Germline V gives CDR1 SNHLY, CDR2 FYNNEI. The CDR3 DNA is TGTGCCAGCAGTGAGTACAATTATAGCAATCAGCCCCAGCATTTT. This encodes CASSEYNYSNQPQHF.

The chain carries TRBV5-5 and TRBJ2-7; tentatively, D is TRBD1 (6 bases). V gave up 4 bases and J gave up 2 bases, with 13 bases separating them. The CDR3 has 14 residues. Germline CDR1 SGHKS, CDR2 YYEKEE (reference sequence). CDR3 loop: CASSIRDTAYEQYF. The CDR3 DNA sequence: TGTGCCAGCAGCATACGGGACACCGCCTACGAGCAGTACTTC.